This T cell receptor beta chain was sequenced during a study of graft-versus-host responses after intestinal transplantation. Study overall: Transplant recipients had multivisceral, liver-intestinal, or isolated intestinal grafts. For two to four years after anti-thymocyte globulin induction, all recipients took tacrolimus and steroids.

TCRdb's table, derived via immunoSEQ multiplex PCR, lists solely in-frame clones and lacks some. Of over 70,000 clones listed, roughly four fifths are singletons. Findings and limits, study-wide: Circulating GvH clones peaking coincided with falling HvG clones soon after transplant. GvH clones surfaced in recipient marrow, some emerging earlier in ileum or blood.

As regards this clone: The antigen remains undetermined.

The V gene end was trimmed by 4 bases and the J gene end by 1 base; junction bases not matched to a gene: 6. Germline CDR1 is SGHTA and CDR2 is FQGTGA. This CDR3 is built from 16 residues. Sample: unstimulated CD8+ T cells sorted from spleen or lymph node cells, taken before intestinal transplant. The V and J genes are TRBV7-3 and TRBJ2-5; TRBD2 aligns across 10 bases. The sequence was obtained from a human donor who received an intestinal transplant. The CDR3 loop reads CASSSLAGAPQETQYF. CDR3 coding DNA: TGTGCCAGCAGCTCCCTAGCGGGAGCCCCCCAAGAGACCCAGTACTTC.